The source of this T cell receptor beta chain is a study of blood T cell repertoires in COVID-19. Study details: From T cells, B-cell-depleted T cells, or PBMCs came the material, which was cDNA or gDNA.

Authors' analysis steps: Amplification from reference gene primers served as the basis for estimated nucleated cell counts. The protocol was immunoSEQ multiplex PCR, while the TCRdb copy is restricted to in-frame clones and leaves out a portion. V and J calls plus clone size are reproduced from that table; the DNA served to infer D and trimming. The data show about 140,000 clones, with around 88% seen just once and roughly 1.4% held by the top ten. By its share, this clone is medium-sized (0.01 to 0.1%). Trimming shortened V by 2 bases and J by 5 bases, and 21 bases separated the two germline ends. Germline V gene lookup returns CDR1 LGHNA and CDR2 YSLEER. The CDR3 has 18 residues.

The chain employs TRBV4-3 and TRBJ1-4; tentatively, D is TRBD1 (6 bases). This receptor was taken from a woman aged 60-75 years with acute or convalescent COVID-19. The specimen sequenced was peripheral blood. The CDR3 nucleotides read TGCGCCAGCAGCCAATTCACAAACCAGGACAGCCGAAATGAAAAACTGTTTTTT. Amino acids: CASSQFTNQDSRNEKLFF.